Each of the 7 T cell receptor beta chains below was sequenced from the same sample in a study of T-cell reconstitution after alpha-beta-depleted transplantation in children. Unique molecular identifiers featured in how the TCRbeta library was prepared. TCRdb used MiXCR to reprocess the PCR reads, holding one entry per CDR3 protein. The sample records 440,000 or so distinct CDR3 sequences, 43% being singletons. The sample consisted of PBMCs, taken before TCRalphabeta/CD19-depleted stem cell transplant. All receptors derive from a girl aged 2 to 9 with aplastic anemia, due to receive a stem cell transplant.

This rearrangement joins TRBV20-1 to TRBJ2-1, with 12 bases lining up with TRBD2. Germline CDR1 and CDR2: DFQATT and SNEGSKA (reference sequence). Trimming removed 5 bases from V and 7 bases from J; junction bases left unmatched: 6. This CDR3 contains 14 residues. The chain's CDR3 is CSALGLAGPNEQFF. The CDR3 DNA follows: TGCAGTGCTTTAGGACTAGCGGGGCCGAATGAGCAGTTCTTC.

Details on this clonotype: This sequence may be a read error, since a much larger clone differs from it by one base. The chain recombines TRBV7-2 with TRBJ2-3; no definite D call. Germline CDR1 is SGHTA and CDR2 is FQGNSA. The CDR3 loop spans 12 amino acids. Trimming stripped 5 bases from V and 1 base from J, with 4 bases between. CDR3 in DNA: TGTGCCAGCAGCAAGCGCACAGATACGCAGTATTTT. Encoded protein: CASSKRTDTQYF. The full variable domain, with the rest looked up from reference TRBV7-2 and TRBJ2-3, is GAGVSQSPSNKVTEKGKDVELRCDPISGHTALYWYRQSLGQGLEFLIYFQGNSAPDKSGLPSDRFSAERTGGSVSTLTIQRTQQEDSAVYLCASSKRTDTQYFGPGTRLTVL.

This clonotype was counted a few times. The rearrangement uses TRBV20-1 and TRBJ2-7, with D perhaps TRBD2 (6 bases). The CDR3 is 13 residues long. Trimming pared 6 bases from V and 3 bases from J, leaving 15 bases between. Germline-derived CDR1 and CDR2 are DFQATT and SNEGSKA (reference sequence). CDR3 sequence: CSAPGLPHYEQYF. The CDR3 nucleotides are TGCAGTGCACCGGGACTTCCCCACTACGAGCAGTACTTC.

This clonotype was seen at least ten times. This chain connects TRBV12-3 or TRBV12-4 to TRBJ2-1; 10 bases match TRBD2. The CDR3 contains 15 residues. The ends lost 6 bases at V and 2 bases at J; junction bases unmatched: 4. CDR3 in amino acids: CASRRTSGAYNEQFF. In DNA form, the CDR3 reads TGTGCCAGCAGGAGAACTAGCGGGGCCTACAATGAGCAGTTCTTC.

The CDR3 is CASSPRATSGSSSGETQYF. The CDR3 nucleotides read TGTGCCAGCTCGCCCCGTGCGACTAGCGGGAGCTCGTCGGGGGAGACCCAGTACTTC. The chain uses TRBV18 and TRBJ2-5, with 12 bases lining up with TRBD2. The germline V gene has CDR1 KGHSH and CDR2 LQKENI. The CDR3 is 19 amino acids. V dropped 6 bases and J dropped 5; count of bases not matched to a gene: 19.

In this sample, this clonotype is medium-sized. This rearrangement joins TRBV20-1 to TRBJ1-2; 9 nucleotides match TRBD1. V dropped 5 bases and J dropped 4; count of bases not matched to a gene: 11. The CDR3 length is 15 residues. Per germline, CDR1 DFQATT and CDR2 SNEGSKA (reference sequence). The CDR3 nucleotides are TGCAGTGCTTGGGGCGACAGGGGGGAAAGCTATGGCTACACCTTC. Its protein product is CSAWGDRGESYGYTF.

The chain links TRBV10-3 to TRBJ2-3; D is unresolved. Germline V gene lookup returns CDR1 ENHRY and CDR2 SYGVKD. The CDR3 contains 11 residues. V was pared by 10 bases and J by 7 bases, with 12 bases between. CDR3 in amino acids: CATGDAHTQYF. Written as DNA, the CDR3 is TGTGCCACCGGAGATGCACATACGCAGTATTTT.